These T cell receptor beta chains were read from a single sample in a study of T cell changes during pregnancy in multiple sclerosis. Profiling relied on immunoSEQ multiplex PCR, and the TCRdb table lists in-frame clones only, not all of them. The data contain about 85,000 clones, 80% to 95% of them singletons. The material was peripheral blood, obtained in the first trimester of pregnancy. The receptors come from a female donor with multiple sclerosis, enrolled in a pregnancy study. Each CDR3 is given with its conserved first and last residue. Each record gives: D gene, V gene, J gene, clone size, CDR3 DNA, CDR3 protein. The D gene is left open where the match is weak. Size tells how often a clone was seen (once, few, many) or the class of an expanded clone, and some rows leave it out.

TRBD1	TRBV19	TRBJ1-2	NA	TGTGCCAGTAGACCGACAGGGGAAGGTTCAGGAGGCTACACCTTC	CASRPTGEGSGGYTF
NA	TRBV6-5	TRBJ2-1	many	TGTGCCAGCAGTTACAACGTGGAGAGCCAGCAGTTCTTC	CASSYNVESQQFF
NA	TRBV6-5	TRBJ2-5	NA	TGTGCCAGCAGTTACTGGGGGCGGGAGACCCAGTACTTC	CASSYWGRETQYF
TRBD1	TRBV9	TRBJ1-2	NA	TGTGCCAGCAGCGCCTCGCAGGGGGTGGACTACACCTTC	CASSASQGVDYTF
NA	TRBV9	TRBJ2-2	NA	TGTGCCAGCAGCGTAGGAGGGTACCCGAACACCGGGGAGCTGTTTTTT	CASSVGGYPNTGELFF
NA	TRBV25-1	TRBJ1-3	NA	TGTGCCAGCAGCTCCCCTCCTGACACTCATGTGGGAAACACCATATATTTT	CASSSPPDTHVGNTIYF
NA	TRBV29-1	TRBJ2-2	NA	TGCAGCGACCTACAGGGGAACACCGGGGAGCTGTTTTTT	CSDLQGNTGELFF
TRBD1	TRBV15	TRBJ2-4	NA	TGTGCCACCACCTTCGGGACAGAGGACATTCAGTACTTC	CATTFGTEDIQYF
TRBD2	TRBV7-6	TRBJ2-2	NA	TGTGCCAGCTCACCCGGCGGGAGCTGGACCGGGGAGCTGTTTTTT	CASSPGGSWTGELFF
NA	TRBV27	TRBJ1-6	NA	TGTGCCAGCAGTTTACTTATCGGGGGATTGGGGTCACCCCTCCACTTT	CASSLLIGGLGSPLHF
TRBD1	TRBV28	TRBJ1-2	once	TGTGCCAGCAGCCCGAATCCCTTGACAGGGAAGGGCTACACCTTC	CASSPNPLTGKGYTF
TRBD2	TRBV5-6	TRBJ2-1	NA	TGTGCCAGCAGCGGGGGACTAGCGGGAGGCAATGAGCAGTTCTTC	CASSGGLAGGNEQFF
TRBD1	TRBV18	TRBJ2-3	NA	TGTGCCAGCTCACCGTACAGGGGTAGCACAGATACGCAGTATTTT	CASSPYRGSTDTQYF
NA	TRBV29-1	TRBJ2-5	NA	TGCAGCGCCGGCGGCCGGGAGACCCAGTACTTC	CSAGGRETQYF
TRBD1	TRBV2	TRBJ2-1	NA	TGTGCCAGCACCGGGCTCAGGGGGTACAATGAGCAGTTCTTC	CASTGLRGYNEQFF
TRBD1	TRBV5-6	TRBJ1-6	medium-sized	TGTGCCAGCAGCTTGGTTCAGGGGGATAATTCACCCCTCCACTTT	CASSLVQGDNSPLHF
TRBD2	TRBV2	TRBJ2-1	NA	TGTGCCAGCAGAGCCCTGGGACTAGCGAGACCAATGACTGAGCAGTTCTTC	CASRALGLARPMTEQFF
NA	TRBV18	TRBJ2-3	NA	TGTGCCAGCTCACCAATTTCGGGGTACACAGATACGCAGTATTTT	CASSPISGYTDTQYF
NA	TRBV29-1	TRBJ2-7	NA	TGCAGCGTTGTGGGCAGCTCCTACGAGCAGTACTTC	CSVVGSSYEQYF
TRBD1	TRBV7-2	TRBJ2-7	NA	TGTGCCAGCAGCTTAGACTTCAGGGGGATCAACGAGCAGTACTTC	CASSLDFRGINEQYF
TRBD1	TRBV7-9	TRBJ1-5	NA	TGTGCCAGCAGCCCGGGACAGATCAATCAGCCCCAGCATTTT	CASSPGQINQPQHF
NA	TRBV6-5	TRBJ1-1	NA	TGTGCCAGCAGTTACCGAGGGGGTAGGAACACTGAAGCTTTCTTT	CASSYRGGRNTEAFF
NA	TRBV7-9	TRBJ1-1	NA	TGTGCCAGCAGTAGTCAACAGGCAGCTTTCTTT	CASSSQQAAFF
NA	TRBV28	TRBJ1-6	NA	TGTGCCAGTTCGCGGGTGTTCACCCTCCACTTT	CASSRVFTLHF
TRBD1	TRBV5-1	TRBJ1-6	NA	TGCGCCAGCAGTGTGGGACAGTATAATTCACCCCTCCACTTT	CASSVGQYNSPLHF
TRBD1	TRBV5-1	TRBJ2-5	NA	TGCGCCAGCAGCAAGACGGGACAGGGGACGGAGACCCAGTACTTC	CASSKTGQGTETQYF
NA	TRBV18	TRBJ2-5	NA	TGTGCCAGCTCGGCACAAGAGACCCAGTACTTC	CASSAQETQYF
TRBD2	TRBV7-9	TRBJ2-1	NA	TGTGCCAGCAGCTTAGGTAGCGGGAGGGCCAGGGTAAACAATGAGCAGTTCTTC	CASSLGSGRARVNNEQFF
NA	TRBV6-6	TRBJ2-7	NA	TGTGCCAGCGGGACTGTTACCTACGAGCAGTACTTC	CASGTVTYEQYF
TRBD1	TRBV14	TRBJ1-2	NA	TGTGCCAGCAGCCAAGACAGTCAGACACAGGGGAACTATGGCTACACCTTC	CASSQDSQTQGNYGYTF
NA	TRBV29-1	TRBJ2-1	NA	TGCAGCGTTGAGAGGACAGCCTACAATGAGCAGTTCTTC	CSVERTAYNEQFF
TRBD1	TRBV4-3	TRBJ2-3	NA	TGCGCCAGCAGCCACGGACAGGACACAGATACGCAGTATTTT	CASSHGQDTDTQYF
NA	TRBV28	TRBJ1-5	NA	TGTGCCAGCAGTTTCCTAGACGGAACGCATTTT	CASSFLDGTHF
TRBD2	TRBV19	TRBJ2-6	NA	TGTGCCAGTGGGAGGCCGGGGACTACTGGGGCCAACGTCCTGACTTTC	CASGRPGTTGANVLTF
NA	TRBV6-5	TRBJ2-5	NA	TGTGCCAGCAGGGGAGTGGCAGACCACTCGGAGACCCAGTACTTC	CASRGVADHSETQYF
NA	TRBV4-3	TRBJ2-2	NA	TGCGCCAGCAGCCAAGAACCCCCAGGGAGGACCGGGGAGCTGTTTTTT	CASSQEPPGRTGELFF
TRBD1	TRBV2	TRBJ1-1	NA	TGTGCCAGCAGTGAAGAGACAGGGACTGAAGCTTTCTTT	CASSEETGTEAFF
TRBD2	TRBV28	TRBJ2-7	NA	TGTGCCAGCAGTTTAACGAAGTTTGGCGGGAGCTCCTACGAGCAGTACTTC	CASSLTKFGGSSYEQYF
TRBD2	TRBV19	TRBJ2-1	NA	TGTGCCACTGATAGCGGGGGTTCCTACAATGAGCAGTTCTTC	CATDSGGSYNEQFF
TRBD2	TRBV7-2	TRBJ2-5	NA	TGTGCCAGCAGCGGCGGGGGGGAAGGGACCCAGTACTTC	CASSGGGEGTQYF
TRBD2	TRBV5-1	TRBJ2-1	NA	TGCGCCAGCAGCTTGGGTGGGCTAGCGGGAGTAGGCAATGAGCAGTTCTTC	CASSLGGLAGVGNEQFF
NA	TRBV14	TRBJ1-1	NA	TGTGCCAGCAGCCAGGGGCAGAACACTGAAGCTTTCTTT	CASSQGQNTEAFF
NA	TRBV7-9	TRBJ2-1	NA	TGTGCCAGCAGCCCCGGTTTTTTCGAGCAGTTCTTC	CASSPGFFEQFF
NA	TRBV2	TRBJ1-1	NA	TGTGCCAGCATATCGGCGGGGCACATGAACACTGAAGCTTTCTTT	CASISAGHMNTEAFF
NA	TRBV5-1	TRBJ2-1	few	TGCGCCAGCAGCTTGGGGGAGACTAGTATAAATGAGCAGTTCTTC	CASSLGETSINEQFF
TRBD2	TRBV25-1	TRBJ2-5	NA	TGTGCCAGCAGTCGTGGGGGGGTGGAGACCCAGTACTTC	CASSRGGVETQYF
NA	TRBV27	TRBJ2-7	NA	TGTGCCAGCAGTTTGACCGGGGGCTCCTACGAGCAGTACTTC	CASSLTGGSYEQYF
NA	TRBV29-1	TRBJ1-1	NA	TGCAGCGTCGGGCTCTCGGAGGCCACTGAAGCTTTCTTT	CSVGLSEATEAFF
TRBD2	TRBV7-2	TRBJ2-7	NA	TGTGCCAGCAGCTCAATAGCGGGAGGTTCGTACGAGCAGTACTTC	CASSSIAGGSYEQYF
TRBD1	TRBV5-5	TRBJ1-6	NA	TGTGCCAGCAGCTGGGACAGCTATAATTCACCCCTCCACTTT	CASSWDSYNSPLHF
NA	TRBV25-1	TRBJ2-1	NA	TGTGCCAGCAGTGAATTTAGTGGGCCGTCCAGTTGGAACGATGAGCAGTTCTTC	CASSEFSGPSSWNDEQFF
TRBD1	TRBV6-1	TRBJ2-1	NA	TGTGCCAGCAGTGTCGACAGGGGTCGTATTTCAGGAGGCTACAATGAGCAGTTCTTC	CASSVDRGRISGGYNEQFF